The clone carrying this TCR beta chain has only a few counts. Its antigen is undetermined. The sample belongs to a study of blood T cells in healthy people across ages. Overall study findings and caveats: Per-million-T-cell TCR beta diversity fell roughly linearly with age. Diversity of TCR beta correlated strongly with naive T cell percentage.

Researchers collected roughly 9.8 milliliters of peripheral blood from every single donor. V dropped 3 bases and J dropped 2 bases, with 20 bases sitting between them. This CDR3 is 17 amino acids long. Germline V lookup: CDR1 DFQATT, CDR2 SNEGSKA (reference sequence). The use of a sample-barcoded 5' primer and a J-beta primer mix characterized a second PCR of about 7 to 12 cycles. All cDNA molecules were each tagged by a template-switch adaptor with 12 random nucleotides. TCRdb re-derived calls from the 5' RACE reads in MiXCR, one entry per CDR3 protein. The sample carries 1 million to 1.2 million distinct CDR3 sequences, more than 30% recorded once.

This clonotype originated in a man in his late teens or twenties in good health. The sample was blood. The rearrangement joins TRBV20-1 to TRBJ1-5; D ambiguous. CDR3 residues: CSASSPASASGNQPQHF. CDR3 coding DNA: TGCAGTGCTAGCTCCCCAGCGAGTGCTTCCGGCAATCAGCCCCAGCATTTT.